This entry lists 29 T cell receptor beta chains sequenced from one sample in a study of a mutant IDH1 vaccine in newly diagnosed glioma. Their target antigens are unknown. The protocol was immunoSEQ multiplex PCR, while the TCRdb copy is restricted to in-frame clones and leaves out a portion. Here the sample spans about 32,000 clones, more than 65% being singletons. The sample's time point: week 35, safety follow-up. Alongside topical imiquimod, each dose of vaccine comprised 300 ug of mutant IDH1 20-mer peptide. The source material was PBMCs, sampled from a glioma patient whose treatment included an IDH1 peptide vaccine. The receptors here all came from a man aged 25-45 years with glioma.

The J gene is TRBJ2-7, the V gene TRBV7-8, with 12 bases aligning to TRBD2. The germline V gene encodes CDR1 SGHVS and CDR2 FQNEAQ. This CDR3 is built from 17 residues. The ends lost 1 base at V and 4 bases at J; junction bases unmatched: 8. CDR3 bases: TGTGCCAGCAGCTTAGGGGGGCTAGCGGGAGGGCCTTACGAGCAGTACTTC. Its protein product is CASSLGGLAGGPYEQYF. The full variable domain, completed using reference TRBV7-8 and TRBJ2-7, is GAGVSQSPRYKVAKRGQDVALRCDPISGHVSLFWYQQALGQGPEFLTYFQNEAQLDKSGLPSDRFFAERPEGSVSTLKIQRTQQEDSAVYLCASSLGGLAGGPYEQYFGPGTRLTVT.

This chain links TRBV15 with TRBJ2-2, with D possibly being TRBD1 or TRBD2 (6 bases each). The germline V and J ends were trimmed by 10 bases and 5 bases, with 14 bases remaining between them. This CDR3 is 13 amino acids long. Germline CDR1 and CDR2: LNHNV and YYDKDF (reference sequence). The CDR3 loop reads CAIGGHGTGELFF. CDR3 DNA: TGTGCCATAGGGGGGCATGGGACCGGGGAGCTGTTTTTT.

This chain uses TRBV14 with TRBJ1-2; D not certain. V dropped 5 bases and J dropped 4 bases, with 11 bases sitting between them. The CDR3 loop spans 13 amino acids. Germline V gene data show CDR1 as SGHDN and CDR2 as FVKESK. The CDR3: CASSNSLAYGYTF. DNA for the CDR3: TGTGCCAGCAGCAACAGCCTGGCCTATGGCTACACCTTC.

The CDR3 reads CAISEDREGYEQYF. CDR3 DNA sequence: TGTGCCATCAGTGAGGACAGGGAGGGCTACGAGCAGTACTTC. The genes are TRBV10-3 and TRBJ2-7; D possibly matches TRBD1 or TRBD2 (7 bases each). Germline loops: CDR1 ENHRY, CDR2 SYGVKD. The CDR3 sequence is 14 residues long. The V end was cut by 2 bases, the J end by 3 bases, with 11 bases between.

This rearrangement joins TRBV5-1 to TRBJ1-2; tentatively, D is TRBD1 (5 bases). CDR1 SGHRS and CDR2 YFSETQ come from the germline V gene. The CDR3 runs 13 residues. Trimming left V 4 bases short and J 2 bases short, with 9 bases between. In DNA, the CDR3 is TGCGCCAGCAGCCCTCGGGACAACTATGGCTACACCTTC. Its translation: CASSPRDNYGYTF.

Only one count was recorded for this clone. V and J are TRBV2 and TRBJ1-5; 10 nucleotides align to TRBD1. In germline, CDR1 is SNHLY, CDR2 FYNNEI. J lost 7 bases, V lost 5 bases, and 8 bases had no gene match. This CDR3 has 15 amino acids. CDR3 sequence reads: CASSQTGQGMQPQHF. CDR3 bases: TGTGCCAGCAGTCAAACGGGACAGGGGATGCAGCCCCAGCATTTT.

The genes are TRBV7-9 and TRBJ2-2; 8 nucleotides match TRBD1. Trimming at V came to 3 bases and at J to 0 bases, leaving 3 bases not matched to a gene. Per the germline V gene, CDR1 is SEHNR and CDR2 is FQNEAQ (reference sequence). CDR3 size: 16 residues. The CDR3 loop reads CASSFGTGANTGELFF. The CDR3, as DNA: TGTGCCAGCAGCTTTGGGACAGGCGCGAACACCGGGGAGCTGTTTTTT.

The chain links TRBV10-2 to TRBJ2-7; 14 bases are a match to TRBD2. The CDR3 loop spans 17 amino acids. With V trimmed by 6 bases and J by 2 bases, 9 bases remained unmatched. The germline gives CDR1 WSHSY, CDR2 SAAADI. In nucleotides, the CDR3 is TGCGCCAGCAGCGGACTAGCGGGAGGCGCCGAGACCTACGAGCAGTACTTC. Translating gives CASSGLAGGAETYEQYF.

This chain joins TRBV12-5 and TRBJ1-1, with D perhaps matching TRBD1 (5 bases). The germline gives CDR1 LGHNT, CDR2 FRNRAP. CDR3 length equals 17 residues. Trimming removed 6 bases from V and 0 bases from J, with 20 bases in between. DNA for the CDR3: TGTGCTAGTGGCCAGCTTGGGGCTGTTGGCGTGAACACTGAAGCTTTCTTT. Its protein is CASGQLGAVGVNTEAFF.

This rearrangement joins TRBV18 to TRBJ2-1; no definite D call. From germline, CDR1 is KGHSH and CDR2 LQKENI. CDR3 length equals 14 residues. The V and J ends lost 4 bases and 0 bases respectively, with 7 bases between them. The CDR3 region is CASSLPSSYNEQFF. The DNA of the CDR3 is TGTGCCAGCTCACTCCCGAGCTCCTACAATGAGCAGTTCTTC. The full variable domain, with the rest looked up from reference TRBV18 and TRBJ2-1, is NAGVMQNPRHLVRRRGQEARLRCSPMKGHSHVYWYRQLPEEGLKFMVYLQKENIIDESGMPKERFSAEFPKEGPSILRIQQVVRGDSAAYFCASSLPSSYNEQFFGPGTRLTVL.

This clone was seen a handful of times. This sequence joins TRBV2 and TRBJ1-1; D is unresolved. CDR1 SNHLY and CDR2 FYNNEI come from the germline V gene. The CDR3 is made up of 13 amino acids. V shed 1 base and J shed 2 bases, with 5 bases lying between them. Here the CDR3 DNA reads TGTGCCAGCAGTGAAGAGGTAAACACTGAAGCTTTCTTT. It is translated as CASSEEVNTEAFF.

The chain uses TRBV6-1 and TRBJ1-1; the D is unclear. V was trimmed by 4 bases and J by 4 bases, leaving 1 base between them. The CDR3 runs 10 residues. Germline V lookup: CDR1 MNHNS, CDR2 SASEGT. The CDR3 here is CASSATEAFF. In DNA, the CDR3 is TGTGCCAGCAGTGCCACTGAAGCTTTCTTT.

The chain recombines TRBV5-6 with TRBJ1-3, with 7 bases lining up with TRBD1. Germline values: CDR1 SGHDT, CDR2 YYEEEE. The CDR3 contains 19 residues. V was pared by 4 bases and J by 0 bases, with 16 bases of the junction left unmatched. The CDR3 here is CASSREGDRQGPSGNTIYF. As DNA, the CDR3 is TGTGCCAGCAGCCGAGAGGGGGATCGACAGGGTCCCTCTGGAAACACCATATATTTT.

DNA of the CDR3: TGTGCCTGGAGTGTGAGCGCCGGGGAGCTGTTTTTT. It is translated as CAWSVSAGELFF. This chain links TRBV30 with TRBJ2-2; D not resolved. The CDR3 has 12 residues. The V gene's germline CDR1 is GTSNPN and CDR2 SVGIG (reference sequence). Trimming shortened V by 0 bases and J by 6 bases, and 5 bases separated the two germline ends.

This clone was detected only a few times. This sequence joins TRBV5-6 and TRBJ1-4, with TRBD1 matching 7 bases. The length of the CDR3 is 15 residues. The germline V gene has CDR1 SGHDT and CDR2 YYEEEE. The V gene end was trimmed by 0 bases and the J gene end by 3 bases; junction bases not matched to a gene: 2. The CDR3 loop reads CASSLVGTANEKLFF. CDR3 coding DNA: TGTGCCAGCAGCTTGGTCGGGACAGCTAATGAAAAACTGTTTTTT. The full variable domain, with the rest looked up from reference TRBV5-6 and TRBJ1-4, is DAGVTQSPTHLIKTRGQQVTLRCSPKSGHDTVSWYQQALGQGPQFIFQYYEEEERQRGNFPDRFSGHQFPNYSSELNVNALLLGDSALYLCASSLVGTANEKLFFGSGTQLSVL.

This chain links TRBV5-1 with TRBJ2-2; 7 positions match TRBD1. Germline V CDR1 and CDR2: SGHRS, YFSETQ. There are 16 residues in the CDR3. The junction had 6 bases not matched to a gene; V was cut back by 0 bases and J by 4 bases. This CDR3 is CASSLAGTVTTGELFF. DNA of the CDR3: TGCGCCAGCAGCTTGGCCGGGACAGTCACCACCGGGGAGCTGTTTTTT.

This chain uses TRBV27 with TRBJ2-5; unclear D gene. The CDR3 contains 14 residues. Trimming removed 1 base from V and 5 bases from J, with 11 bases in between. The germline V gene has CDR1 MNHEY and CDR2 SMNVEV (reference sequence). CDR3 coding DNA: TGTGCCAGCAGTTTATTCAGTCGGGCGGAGACCCAGTACTTC. Translating gives CASSLFSRAETQYF.

The chain links TRBV7-6 to TRBJ2-3, with 12 bases lining up with TRBD2. The V segment lost 4 bases and the J segment 4 bases; nucleotides outside the gene matches: 12. Germline CDR1 and CDR2: SGHVS and FNYEAQ. The CDR3 has 18 residues. This CDR3 is CASSSILSASGRADTQYF. The CDR3 DNA reads as TGTGCCAGCAGCTCCATCTTATCGGCTAGCGGGAGGGCAGATACGCAGTATTTT.

This sequence joins TRBV5-1 and TRBJ2-6, with unresolved D. With 0 bases removed from V and 3 bases from J, the gap between germline ends came to 7 bases. In germline, CDR1 is SGHRS, CDR2 YFSETQ. This CDR3 spans 15 amino acids. The CDR3 loop is CASSLATVGANVLTF. The CDR3 coding sequence is TGCGCCAGCAGCTTGGCTACAGTTGGGGCCAACGTCCTGACTTTC.

The rearrangement links TRBV10-3 to TRBJ2-7; D possibly matches TRBD1 or TRBD2 (5 bases each). Per the germline V gene, CDR1 is ENHRY and CDR2 is SYGVKD. This CDR3 has 14 amino acids. V was shortened by 0 bases and J by 7 bases, with 13 bases between the two germline ends. The CDR3, as DNA: TGTGCCATCAGTGAGTCCGAGGGGTTTCGGGAGCAGTACTTC. Its translation is CAISESEGFREQYF.

This clone was recorded only once. CDR3 nucleotide sequence: TGTGCCAGCAGGGCAGCTACAGGCCTGAACACTGAAGCTTTCTTT. It yields the protein CASRAATGLNTEAFF. V usage is TRBV6-1 and J usage is TRBJ1-1; D is possibly TRBD1 (5 bases). The germline CDR1 and CDR2 sequences are MNHNS and SASEGT. V lost 6 bases to trimming and J lost 0 bases, with 14 bases between them. The CDR3 covers 15 residues.

The rearrangement uses TRBV4-2 and TRBJ1-3, with unresolved D. Germline V gives CDR1 LGHNA, CDR2 YNFKEQ. Trimming left V 2 bases short and J 0 bases short, with 11 bases between. The CDR3 loop spans 16 amino acids. For the CDR3, the DNA is TGTGCCAGCAGCCAACCTCTCGGGGACTCTGGAAACACCATATATTTT. Translating it yields CASSQPLGDSGNTIYF.

This clone was seen only a few times. V usage is TRBV18 and J usage is TRBJ1-1; D not resolved. The CDR3 spans 14 residues. V dropped 3 bases and J dropped 0 bases, with 8 bases sitting between them. Germline CDR1 reads KGHSH; CDR2 reads LQKENI. The CDR3 bases are TGTGCCAGCTCACCGAACTACATGAACACTGAAGCTTTCTTT. It encodes CASSPNYMNTEAFF.

The chain joins TRBV5-1 to TRBJ2-1, with 9 positions matching TRBD2. Germline V gives CDR1 SGHRS, CDR2 YFSETQ. Trimming removed 4 bases from V and 5 bases from J; junction bases left unmatched: 10. This CDR3 contains 16 residues. CDR3: CASSGKTSGRDNEQFF. CDR3 in DNA: TGCGCCAGCAGCGGAAAAACTAGCGGGCGTGACAATGAGCAGTTCTTC.

This chain uses TRBV5-4 with TRBJ2-5; a possible D gene is TRBD1 (6 bases). Trimming stripped 0 bases from V and 1 base from J, with 13 bases between. The CDR3 consists of 16 residues. Germline loops: CDR1 SGHNT, CDR2 YYREEE (reference sequence). CDR3 region: CASSLAQETGQETQYF. The CDR3, as DNA: TGTGCCAGCAGCTTGGCCCAAGAGACAGGCCAAGAGACCCAGTACTTC.

V usage is TRBV12-5 and J usage is TRBJ2-1; 11 nucleotides align to TRBD2. The CDR3 totals 15 residues. Germline loops: CDR1 LGHNT, CDR2 FRNRAP. Trimming cost V 10 bases and J 2 bases; bases outside gene matches: 7. The CDR3 nucleotides are TGTGCTACCCCTGTAGCGGGAGGGGCCTACAATGAGCAGTTCTTC. The encoded protein is CATPVAGGAYNEQFF.

The rearrangement links TRBV7-9 to TRBJ2-1, with D possibly being TRBD1 (6 bases). The V gene lost 5 bases and the J gene lost 6 bases, with 8 bases spanning the gap. CDR1 and CDR2 from the germline V gene are SEHNR and FQNEAQ (reference sequence). The CDR3 length is 12 residues. This CDR3 is CASSQTGNEQFF. For the CDR3, the DNA is TGTGCCAGCAGCCAGACAGGCAATGAGCAGTTCTTC.

The chain links TRBV6-5 to TRBJ1-2; D might be TRBD1 (6 bases). Germline assignment: CDR1 MNHEY and CDR2 SVGAGI. The V gene lost 2 bases and the J gene lost 3 bases, with 7 bases spanning the gap. The CDR3 has 13 residues. The CDR3 protein is CASSYHRDYGYTF. DNA of the CDR3: TGTGCCAGCAGTTACCACAGGGACTATGGCTACACCTTC.

The chain carries TRBV5-1 and TRBJ2-5; maybe TRBD2 (7 bases). Trimming pared 0 bases from V and 3 bases from J, leaving 21 bases between. The CDR3 is made up of 18 amino acids. Germline-derived CDR1 and CDR2 are SGHRS and YFSETQ. The CDR3 coding sequence is TGCGCCAGCAGCTTGGGCCGGGGGGCGAGAGTTGTTGAAGAGACCCAGTACTTC. As protein: CASSLGRGARVVEETQYF.